This T cell receptor (beta chain) was sequenced in a study of CD8+ T cells in alopecia areata. RNA was isolated and reverse transcribed to cDNA, the sequencing template. The method was immunoSEQ multiplex PCR; TCRdb's version includes in-frame clones alone and lacks a portion of them. The table has about 99,000 clones, 86% seen once. Treatment here: oral pan-JAK inhibitor, 5-10 mg twice daily. Germline assignment: CDR1 SGHKS and CDR2 YYEKEE (reference sequence). The V gene lost 4 bases and the J gene lost 2 bases, with 13 bases spanning the gap. The CDR3 is made up of 15 amino acids. Sequences were derived from CD8+ T cells sorted from blood, sampled at approximately week 30, from a patient treated with tofacitinib. J is TRBJ1-5 and V is TRBV5-5, with TRBD1 as a possible D gene (5 bases). The clonotype originates from a human donor with alopecia areata. CDR3 DNA sequence: TGTGCCAGCAGCCCCACAGGAGATGGCAATCAGCCCCAGCATTTT. Translated: CASSPTGDGNQPQHF.